This T cell receptor (beta chain) was observed in a study of spatial heterogeneity in lung cancer. Germline V lookup: CDR1 SGDLS, CDR2 YYNGEE. The CDR3 contains 15 residues. V lost 4 bases and J lost 5, with 16 bases in between. The time point is: sample taken at primary tumor resection. The cohort: 70 to 85 early-stage, untreated non-small cell lung cancer patients. This clonotype is medium-sized in the sample. Antigen unknown. In the library, each TCR cDNA molecule bore its own unique molecular identifier. From the 5' RACE reads, TCRdb called clonotypes with MiXCR, one entry per CDR3 protein. The sample lists 6,000 to 9,500 distinct CDR3 sequences; 7.5% to 8.5% were seen once. Study results and limitations: One measure, the expanded intratumoral alpha and beta TCR count, tracked tumor mutation counts.

The rearrangement uses TRBV9 and TRBJ2-1; the D gene is possibly TRBD2 (6 bases). Sequenced material: lung tumor tissue, taken at surgery. The receptor's source is a male donor with early-stage non-small cell lung cancer. DNA for the CDR3: TGTGCCAGCAGCTCACGTACCGGGGGTAACAATGAGCAGTTCTTC. Amino acids: CASSSRTGGNNEQFF.